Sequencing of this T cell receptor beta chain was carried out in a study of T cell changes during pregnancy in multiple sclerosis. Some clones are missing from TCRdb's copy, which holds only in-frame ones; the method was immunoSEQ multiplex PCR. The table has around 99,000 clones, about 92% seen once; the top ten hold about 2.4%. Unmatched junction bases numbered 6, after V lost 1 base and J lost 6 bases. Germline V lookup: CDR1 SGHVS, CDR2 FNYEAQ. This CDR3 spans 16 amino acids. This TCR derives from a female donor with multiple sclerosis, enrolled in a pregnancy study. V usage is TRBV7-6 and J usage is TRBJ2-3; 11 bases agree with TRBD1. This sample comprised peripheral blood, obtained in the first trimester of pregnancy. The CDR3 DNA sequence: TGTGCCAGCAGCTTAGGGACAGGGGGCTGGAGTGATACGCAGTATTTT. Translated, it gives CASSLGTGGWSDTQYF.